Listed here are 17 T cell receptor beta chains from one sample, sequenced in a study of PD-1 blockade in classical Hodgkin lymphoma. This sample's time point: cycle 4 day 1 (C4D1), after 6 weeks of nivolumab. Each patient's relapse followed autologous stem cell transplantation, and brentuximab vedotin exposure varied. This table comes from immunoSEQ multiplex PCR, and its TCRdb copy is limited to in-frame clones, with some not included. This sample yields approximately 65,000 clones, of which 75% to 95% are seen a single time; about a tenth belongs to the top ten. The sample consisted of peripheral blood mononuclear cells (PBMCs), taken before the fourth cycle of nivolumab. The receptors derive from a human donor with classical Hodgkin lymphoma.

A note on this clone: The sample contains more than one DNA sequence encoding this CDR3. J is TRBJ1-5 and V is TRBV5-8, with 10 bases matching TRBD1. The CDR3 is 15 residues long. CDR1 is SGHTS and CDR2 is YDEGEE in the germline V gene. Trimming cost V 4 bases and J 2 bases; bases outside gene matches: 3. The CDR3 protein is CASSPGTGGNQPQHF. CDR3 sequence (DNA): TGTGCCAGCAGCCCCGGGACAGGGGGCAATCAGCCCCAGCATTTT.

The chain uses TRBV30 and TRBJ2-2; D remains unclear. This CDR3 contains 15 residues. Germline CDR1 GTSNPN, CDR2 SVGIG (reference sequence). V shed 3 bases and J shed 4 bases, with 15 bases lying between them. The CDR3 protein is CAWSDPSDFTGELFF. The CDR3 region has the DNA TGTGCCTGGAGCGACCCGTCGGATTTCACCGGGGAGCTGTTTTTT. Based on the CDR3 plus reference TRBV30 and TRBJ2-2, the full variable domain is SQTIHQWPATLVQPVGSPLSLECTVEGTSNPNLYWYRQAAGRGLQLLFYSVGIGQISSEVPQNLSASRPQDRQFILSSKKLLLSDSGFYLCAWSDPSDFTGELFFGEGSRLTVL.

This clone was seen only once. The rearrangement links TRBV29-1 to TRBJ1-1, with TRBD1 matching over 11 bases. V shed 5 bases, J shed 11 bases, and the junction held 13 bases outside the gene matches. Germline V gene sequence: CDR1 SQVTM, CDR2 ANQGSEA. The CDR3 runs to 14 residues. Here the CDR3 DNA reads TGCAGCGTTAGTCCCGGGACAGGGGGTCTGGCCGCTTTCTTT. Translating it yields CSVSPGTGGLAAFF.

V usage is TRBV27 and J usage is TRBJ1-2; D uncertain. With 0 bases removed from V and 2 bases from J, the gap between germline ends came to 7 bases. The CDR3 totals 14 residues. The V gene's germline CDR1 is MNHEY and CDR2 SMNVEV (reference sequence). CDR3: CASSLSWENYGYTF. The DNA for the CDR3 is TGTGCCAGCAGTTTATCTTGGGAGAACTATGGCTACACCTTC.

This clone has just one count. This sequence joins TRBV18 and TRBJ1-3; D gene ambiguous. The CDR3 totals 13 residues. Deletions cut 3 bases from V and 4 bases from J, with 7 bases between. The germline gives CDR1 KGHSH, CDR2 LQKENI. CDR3 sequence: CASSPLGGNTIYF. DNA for the CDR3: TGTGCCAGCTCACCTCTCGGGGGAAACACCATATATTTT. The variable domain in full, with the rest retrieved from reference TRBV18 and TRBJ1-3, is NAGVMQNPRHLVRRRGQEARLRCSPMKGHSHVYWYRQLPEEGLKFMVYLQKENIIDESGMPKERFSAEFPKEGPSILRIQQVVRGDSAAYFCASSPLGGNTIYFGEGSWLTVV.

This chain uses TRBV18 with TRBJ2-5; tentatively, D is TRBD1 or TRBD2 (5 bases each). V was shortened by 4 bases and J by 2 bases, with 14 bases between the two germline ends. Germline V CDR1 and CDR2: KGHSH, LQKENI. This CDR3 has 15 amino acids. The CDR3 region is CASSRGSWGQETQYF. The DNA of the CDR3 is TGTGCCAGCTCACGGGGCAGTTGGGGGCAAGAGACCCAGTACTTC.

V is TRBV7-6 and J is TRBJ2-7; 7 nucleotides agree with TRBD1. There are 14 residues in the CDR3. Germline V gene lookup returns CDR1 SGHVS and CDR2 FNYEAQ. Trimming cost V 4 bases and J 5 bases; bases outside gene matches: 8. CDR3 nucleotide sequence: TGTGCCAGCAGCTCGGCGACAGGGCCGGACGAGCAGTACTTC. Protein product: CASSSATGPDEQYF.

This chain links TRBV9 with TRBJ1-5, with 8 bases that match TRBD1. The CDR3 consists of 13 residues. Germline assignment: CDR1 SGDLS and CDR2 YYNGEE. The V segment lost 4 bases and the J segment 13 bases; nucleotides outside the gene matches: 10. CDR3: CASSPGTGHPQHF. The CDR3, as DNA: TGTGCCAGCAGCCCCGGGACAGGCCATCCTCAGCATTTT.

The CDR3 nucleotides are TGTGCCAGCAGCAAAGCCCTCGCGGATGGCTACACCTTC. The encoded protein is CASSKALADGYTF. The chain carries TRBV21-1 and TRBJ1-2. TRBV21-1 is deemed a pseudogene. The CDR3 has 13 amino acids.

This chain connects TRBV5-1 to TRBJ2-7; 10 nucleotides match TRBD2. The length of the CDR3 is 16 residues. CDR1 is SGHRS and CDR2 is YFSETQ in the germline V gene. J gave up 7 bases and V 1 base, and 11 bases lay outside the gene matches. The CDR3 DNA reads as TGCGCCAGCAGCTTGCAGTCAGCGGGGGGGCCGCTTGAGCAGTACTTC. Translating gives CASSLQSAGGPLEQYF.

The gene calls are TRBV25-1 and TRBJ2-1, with D possibly TRBD2 on 5 matching bases. The V gene lost 5 bases and the J gene lost 8 bases, with 7 bases spanning the gap. Germline V gene lookup returns CDR1 MGHDK and CDR2 SYGVNS. The CDR3 is 11 residues long. The CDR3 DNA reads TGTGCCAGCAGTTGGCGGGATGAGCAGTTCTTC. Residues: CASSWRDEQFF.

The chain links TRBV19 to TRBJ1-1, with D possibly TRBD1 on 6 matching bases. Trimming left V 5 bases short and J 6 bases short, with 16 bases between. CDR1 LNHDA and CDR2 SQIVND come from the germline V gene (reference sequence). The CDR3 is 14 residues long. DNA for the CDR3: TGTGCCAGTAGTCTGAGGACAGCGGGACCTGAAGCTTTCTTT. This sequence encodes CASSLRTAGPEAFF.

The CDR3 reads CASSQVGQSGYTF. For the CDR3, the DNA is TGCGCCAGCAGCCAAGTAGGACAGAGCGGCTACACCTTC. V and J are TRBV4-1 and TRBJ1-2, with a weak D call TRBD1 (6 bases). CDR3 length equals 13 residues. The V gene lost 1 base and the J gene lost 8 bases, with 11 bases spanning the gap. CDR1 is MGHRA and CDR2 is YSYEKL in the germline V gene.

The rearrangement links TRBV5-4 to TRBJ2-7, with no clear D. The CDR3 is 15 amino acids. V was pared by 2 bases and J by 0 bases, with 12 bases between. CDR1 SGHNT and CDR2 YYREEE come from the germline V gene (reference sequence). As DNA, the CDR3 is TGTGCCAGCAGCTTTTTGGGTTCAAGCTCCTACGAGCAGTACTTC. This sequence encodes CASSFLGSSSYEQYF.

The chain couples TRBV15 to TRBJ1-6; 8 positions agree with TRBD1. Germline values: CDR1 LNHNV, CDR2 YYDKDF (reference sequence). J lost 6 bases, V lost 0 bases, and 1 base had no gene match. The CDR3 covers 15 residues. As DNA, the CDR3 is TGTGCCACCAGCAGAGACAGGGGGCGTAATTCACCCCTCCACTTT. Protein sequence: CATSRDRGRNSPLHF.

This sequence joins TRBV12-5 and TRBJ1-4; D ambiguous. V was clipped by 4 bases and J by 6 bases, with 12 bases between them. The CDR3 is made up of 14 amino acids. Germline-derived CDR1 and CDR2 are LGHNT and FRNRAP. The CDR3 spells CASGSADGDEKLFF. DNA of the CDR3: TGTGCTAGTGGTTCGGCGGACGGGGATGAAAAACTGTTTTTT. The entire variable domain, with the rest obtained from reference TRBV12-5 and TRBJ1-4, is as follows: DARVTQTPRHKVTEMGQEVTMRCQPILGHNTVFWYRQTMMQGLELLAYFRNRAPLDDSGMPKDRFSAEMPDATLATLKIQPSEPRDSAVYFCASGSADGDEKLFFGSGTQLSVL.

CDR3 region: CASSHPIGQGNTEAFF. The CDR3 DNA is TGCGCCAGCAGCCATCCCATAGGGCAGGGGAACACTGAAGCTTTCTTT. J is TRBJ1-1 and V is TRBV4-1; a possible D gene is TRBD1 (5 bases). The CDR3 extends over 16 amino acids. V lost 3 bases and J lost 1, with 15 bases in between. The germline V gene has CDR1 MGHRA and CDR2 YSYEKL.